The sequence of this TCR beta chain was determined in a study of beta chain features in type 1 diabetes. Whole-study results and caveats: It was possible that PCR favored shorter templates, equally so in patients and controls. Junctions at VDJ sites from type 1 diabetes patients had fewer insertions and more deletions.

Expressed TCRB transcripts were sequenced, since all the RNA that had been isolated was reverse transcribed. Data came from immunoSEQ multiplex PCR; TCRdb stores just in-frame clones and leaves some out. The sample includes about 450,000 clones, approximately 10% seen only once; the top ten take 0.04% to 0.05%. Details on this clone: Its specificity is unknown.

After removal of 1 base from V and 0 bases from J, the junction contained 0 bases not matched to a gene. The CDR3 runs 14 residues. Germline values: CDR1 SGDLS, CDR2 YYNGEE. The sequence was obtained from a woman younger than 35 in good health. The gene calls are TRBV9 and TRBJ2-7; 8 bases are a match to TRBD1. Sequenced sample: naive CD4+ T cells from blood. The CDR3 bases are TGTGCCAGCAGCGTACAGGGGGCCTCCTACGAGCAGTACTTC. Translation: CASSVQGASYEQYF.